Presented here are 8 T cell receptor beta chains from one specimen sequenced in a study of blood T cells in healthy people across ages. The authors ran a second PCR of about 7 to 12 cycles using a sample-barcoded 5' primer and a J-beta primer mix. TCRdb reprocessed the 5' RACE reads with MiXCR, giving one entry per CDR3 protein. The data contain roughly 800,000 distinct CDR3 sequences, about 36% of them seen just once; the ten biggest clones take up approximately 12%. The sample was blood. The receptors originated from a man in his late teens or twenties in good health.

The V and J genes are TRBV5-1 and TRBJ2-1, with D perhaps TRBD1 (6 bases). V was cut by 4 bases and J by 0 bases, with 17 bases left in between. The CDR3 totals 17 residues. Germline V gene sequence: CDR1 SGHRS, CDR2 YFSETQ. CDR3 in amino acids: CASSGGGGDPSYNEQFF. CDR3 nucleotides: TGCGCCAGCAGCGGAGGTGGGGGCGATCCCTCCTACAATGAGCAGTTCTTC.

This clonotype was recorded a few times. The CDR3, as DNA: TGTGCCAGCAGGGGACAGGGGGCCGTGAAATCACCCCTCCACTTT. The encoded protein is CASRGQGAVKSPLHF. This chain joins TRBV28 and TRBJ1-6; TRBD1 aligns across 12 bases. The CDR3 consists of 15 residues. Germline V gives CDR1 MDHEN, CDR2 SYDVKM. After removal of 6 bases from V and 10 bases from J, the junction contained 7 bases not matched to a gene.

This clonotype was detected many times. This sequence joins TRBV7-2 and TRBJ2-7, with 7 bases fitting TRBD2. CDR1 is SGHTA, CDR2 FQGNSA, per germline. V was clipped by 3 bases and J by 2 bases; unmatched bases: 1. The CDR3 is 13 residues long. CDR3 DNA sequence: TGTGCCAGCAGCTTGGGGACTACCTACGAGCAGTACTTC. This translates into CASSLGTTYEQYF.

The table lists this clonotype with a count of one. This chain links TRBV2 with TRBJ2-5; D gene ambiguous. CDR3 length: 12 amino acids. Trimming cost V 7 bases and J 2 bases, with 8 bases left between them. Germline CDR1 SNHLY, CDR2 FYNNEI. The CDR3 nucleotides read TGTGCCAGCATTGATTTACAAGAGACCCAGTACTTC. Protein: CASIDLQETQYF.

The genes are TRBV27 and TRBJ2-4; D could derive from TRBD1 or TRBD2 (5 bases each). V was pared by 8 bases and J by 3 bases, with 14 bases between. The CDR3 extends over 14 amino acids. The V gene's germline CDR1 is MNHEY and CDR2 SMNVEV (reference sequence). The CDR3 protein is CASRSGTDKNIQYF. CDR3 nucleotides: TGTGCCAGCCGCTCCGGGACGGACAAAAACATTCAGTACTTC.

This clonotype appeared a few times. The rearrangement links TRBV7-8 to TRBJ2-5; D ambiguous. V was shortened by 2 bases and J by 5 bases, with 15 bases between the two germline ends. This CDR3 region has 15 residues. The germline V gene has CDR1 SGHVS and CDR2 FQNEAQ. The CDR3 DNA reads as TGTGCCAGCAGCTTAAACATGGCTACATGGGAGACCCAGTACTTC. Translating it yields CASSLNMATWETQYF.

This clonotype was recorded a few times. Given a much more abundant clone one base away, this may be a read error. The J gene is TRBJ2-1, the V gene TRBV5-5; 12 bases align to TRBD1. The J call may be incorrect, as the DNA end agrees better with TRBJ2-7. Germline CDR1 and CDR2: SGHKS and YYEKEE (reference sequence). This CDR3 spans 15 amino acids. The CDR3 sequence is CASSVGQGAYNEQYF. The CDR3 nucleotides read TGTGCCAGCAGCGTGGGACAGGGGGCCTACAATGAGCAGTACTTC.

The genes are TRBV12-3 or TRBV12-4 and TRBJ2-5; D is tentatively TRBD1 or TRBD2 (6 bases each). The J call may be wrong; the DNA end is better matched by TRBJ2-1. The CDR3 has 13 residues. This chain's CDR3 is CASSAGHQETQFF. The CDR3 nucleotides read TGTGCCAGCAGTGCGGGACACCAAGAGACCCAGTTCTTC.